The 15 T cell receptor beta chains listed next were all sequenced from one sample in a study of identical twins. MiXCR was run by TCRdb on the 5' RACE reads, yielding one entry per CDR3 protein. The data hold more than 250,000 distinct CDR3 sequences, with more than 6.5% observed a single time. These data were likewise used in another study, on yellow fever vaccine responses in identical twins.

Sample: memory (CD45RO+) T cells sorted from blood. The receptors come from a woman aged 18-29 years in good health.

This clonotype was counted a few times. The chain has TRBV6-2 or TRBV6-3 and TRBJ2-2; D is unclear. V was cut by 5 bases and J by 7 bases, with 11 bases left in between. This CDR3 region has 13 residues. CDR1 is MNHEY and CDR2 is SVGEGT in the germline V gene. For the CDR3, the DNA is TGTGCCAGCAGTCCCCAGAATGACGGGGAGCTGTTTTTT. Amino acids: CASSPQNDGELFF.

The chain employs TRBV9 and TRBJ1-1, with D possibly TRBD1 on 5 matching bases. This CDR3 is 14 amino acids long. Germline V gives CDR1 SGDLS, CDR2 YYNGEE. The V end lost 0 bases, the J end lost 3 bases, and 9 bases lay between the germline ends. CDR3: CASSVVVGDTEAFF. CDR3 in DNA: TGTGCCAGCAGCGTAGTAGTAGGGGACACTGAAGCTTTCTTT.

The J gene is TRBJ2-3, the V gene TRBV20-1; D perhaps matches TRBD2 (7 bases). The CDR3 has 13 amino acids. Germline CDR1 and CDR2: DFQATT and SNEGSKA (reference sequence). Between the trimmed V and J ends, which lost 6 bases and 5 bases, there was a span of 15 bases. The CDR3 DNA sequence: TGCAGTGCCCCCCCGGGGGGCGAAGATACGCAGTATTTT. Protein product: CSAPPGGEDTQYF.

This chain links TRBV20-1 with TRBJ2-7, with 7 bases identical to TRBD1. The junction had 12 bases not matched to a gene; V was cut back by 2 bases and J by 8 bases. Germline V gene lookup returns CDR1 DFQATT and CDR2 SNEGSKA (reference sequence). The length of the CDR3 is 14 residues. For the CDR3, the DNA is TGCAGTGCTAGAAAGCCTGACAGGGTTTTACAGCAGTACGTC. Translating gives CSARKPDRVLQQYV.

V usage is TRBV6-5 and J usage is TRBJ2-5; the D is unclear. V shed 7 bases and J shed 5 bases, with 17 bases lying between them. The CDR3 length is 14 residues. The germline gives CDR1 MNHEY, CDR2 SVGAGI. CDR3 in DNA: TGTGCCAGCACGCTCCTTGAGTTCGGCGAGACCCAGTACTTC. It specifies CASTLLEFGETQYF.

This clonotype was picked up many times. This chain links TRBV12-3 or TRBV12-4 with TRBJ1-4; possibly TRBD1 for D (6 bases). This CDR3 comprises 14 residues. Trimming shortened V by 7 bases and J by 8 bases, and 17 bases separated the two germline ends. The CDR3 region has the DNA TGTGCCAGCAATATCAGGGGACGGGAGGAAAAACTGTTTTTT. This sequence encodes CASNIRGREEKLFF.

The V gene is TRBV7-8, the J gene TRBJ2-1, with a tentative D call TRBD1 (7 bases). Per germline, CDR1 SGHVS and CDR2 FQNEAQ. CDR3 length equals 15 residues. V lost 4 bases and J lost 4, with 14 bases in between. The CDR3 nucleotides read TGTGCCAGCAGCTCCCAGGGGGGATCATACAATGAGCAGTTCTTC. Protein sequence: CASSSQGGSYNEQFF.

This clonotype has more than one count but fewer than ten. The chain's CDR3 is CASSQLGTDTQYF. The CDR3 coding sequence is TGTGCCAGCAGCCAGTTAGGGACAGATACGCAGTATTTT. The chain uses TRBV3-1 and TRBJ2-3; D gene uncertain. The V gene's germline CDR1 is LGHDT and CDR2 YNNKEL (reference sequence). The V and J ends lost 3 bases and 3 bases respectively, with 7 bases between them. The CDR3 is 13 residues long.

This clonotype was counted between two and nine times. CDR3 amino acids: CASRPGTAGTQYF. DNA of the CDR3: TGTGCCAGCAGACCAGGGACAGCAGGTACGCAGTATTTT. This chain connects TRBV28 to TRBJ2-3, with 7 bases lining up with TRBD1. The germline CDR1 and CDR2 sequences are MDHEN and SYDVKM. The trim removed 6 bases at V and 8 bases at J, leaving 8 bases unmatched. This CDR3 has 13 amino acids.

The chain is built from TRBV7-3 and TRBJ2-7; 8 bases are a match to TRBD2. In germline, CDR1 is SGHTA, CDR2 FQGTGA. The V gene end was trimmed by 5 bases and the J gene end by 3 bases; junction bases not matched to a gene: 12. The CDR3 has 16 amino acids. This CDR3 reads CASSMGGSGIGYEQYF. CDR3 nucleotide sequence: TGTGCCAGCAGCATGGGGGGTAGCGGGATTGGCTACGAGCAGTACTTC. The full variable domain, in which reference TRBV7-3 and TRBJ2-7 provide the parts outside the CDR3, is GAGVSQTPSNKVTEKGKYVELRCDPISGHTALYWYRQSLGQGPEFLIYFQGTGAADDSGLPNDRFFAVRPEGSVSTLKIQRTERGDSAVYLCASSMGGSGIGYEQYFGPGTRLTVT.

This chain links TRBV19 with TRBJ2-2; no definite D call. V was shortened by 6 bases and J by 1 base, with 9 bases between the two germline ends. Germline CDR1 reads LNHDA; CDR2 reads SQIVND (reference sequence). The CDR3 loop spans 14 amino acids. CDR3 sequence (DNA): TGTGCCAGTAGCCTGAACTGGAACACCGGGGAGCTGTTTTTT. Translated, it gives CASSLNWNTGELFF.

This chain uses TRBV25-1 with TRBJ2-1, with a possible D match to TRBD1 (5 bases). The V end was cut by 8 bases, the J end by 11 bases, with 10 bases between. Germline V gene sequence: CDR1 MGHDK, CDR2 SYGVNS. The CDR3 extends over 10 amino acids. CDR3 sequence (DNA): TGTGCCAGCGGAAGACAGCAGCAGTTCTTC. Its protein is CASGRQQQFF.

The table lists this clonotype with a few counts. V is TRBV20-1 and J is TRBJ2-5; D is tentatively TRBD1 or TRBD2 (5 bases each). V was trimmed by 3 bases and J by 2 bases, leaving 13 bases between them. CDR3 length: 14 residues. Germline values: CDR1 DFQATT, CDR2 SNEGSKA (reference sequence). The CDR3: CSASGVGQQETQYF. The DNA of the CDR3 is TGCAGTGCTAGCGGGGTCGGACAACAAGAGACCCAGTACTTC.

The sample holds a few counts of this clonotype. The chain recombines TRBV10-1 with TRBJ2-1; possibly TRBD1 for D (5 bases). The CDR3 totals 11 residues. V lost 7 bases, J lost 15 bases, and 16 bases lay in between. CDR1 and CDR2 (germline): WNHNN, SYGVQD (reference sequence). CDR3 amino acids: CASTWTQMLFF. The CDR3, as DNA: TGCGCCAGCACCTGGACACAAATGCTGTTCTTC.

In this sample, this clonotype turned up many times. V is TRBV7-6 and J is TRBJ1-1; D call uncertain. The CDR3 is 15 amino acids. V gave up 0 bases and J gave up 1 base, with 9 bases separating them. Germline loops: CDR1 SGHVS, CDR2 FNYEAQ. CDR3 in DNA: TGTGCCAGCAGCTTAGCATCAGGCCCGAACACTGAAGCTTTCTTT. As protein: CASSLASGPNTEAFF. The whole variable domain, remainder taken from reference TRBV7-6 and TRBJ1-1, is GAGVSQSPRYKVTKRGQDVALRCDPISGHVSLYWYRQALGQGPEFLTYFNYEAQQDKSGLPNDRFSAERPEGSISTLTIQRTEQRDSAMYRCASSLASGPNTEAFFGQGTRLTVV.